These T cell receptor beta chains were read from a single sample in a study of T cell repertoires in cytomegalovirus infection. Using its own MiXCR run on the reads, TCRdb lists one record per CDR3 protein. The table shows some 400,000 distinct CDR3 sequences, with approximately 32% occurring only once. The sequencing sample was made of PBMCs. The receptors were sampled from a human donor in good health (CMV status not recorded). Some clones in this sample may be carry-over from other donors' samples. Each CDR3 is given with its conserved first and last residue. The order of the fields is clone size, V gene, D gene, J gene, CDR3 protein, CDR3 DNA. D genes are given only for firm matches. Some rows have no size entry. The others give once, few or many, or a class for an expanded clone.

clone_size: many
v_call: TRBV7-8
d_call: TRBD1
j_call: TRBJ2-7
cdr3_aa: CASSLGGTGTYEQYF
cdr3_nt: TGTGCCAGCAGCTTAGGCGGGACAGGGACCTACGAGCAGTACTTC

clone_size: many
v_call: TRBV7-6
d_call: NA
j_call: TRBJ1-6
cdr3_aa: CASSLEQGTGSPLHF
cdr3_nt: TGTGCCAGCAGCTTAGAACAGGGAACGGGTTCACCCCTCCACTTT

clone_size: few
v_call: TRBV20-1
d_call: NA
j_call: TRBJ1-6
cdr3_aa: CSASGTGVFPLHF
cdr3_nt: TGCAGTGCCTCCGGTACTGGGGTGTTCCCCCTCCACTTT

clone_size: few
v_call: TRBV19
d_call: TRBD2
j_call: TRBJ2-3
cdr3_aa: CASSMQGPSGGPASSTDTQYF
cdr3_nt: TGTGCCAGTAGTATGCAGGGGCCTAGCGGGGGGCCAGCTAGTTCCACAGATACGCAGTATTTT

clone_size: NA
v_call: TRBV4-1
d_call: NA
j_call: TRBJ1-2
cdr3_aa: CASSPSGIGYGYTF
cdr3_nt: TGCGCCAGCAGCCCCTCCGGGATCGGGTATGGCTACACCTTC

clone_size: few
v_call: TRBV4-1
d_call: NA
j_call: TRBJ2-3
cdr3_aa: CASSQARVVTDTQYF
cdr3_nt: TGCGCCAGCAGCCAAGCGCGGGTAGTCACAGATACGCAGTATTTT

clone_size: many
v_call: TRBV28
d_call: NA
j_call: TRBJ2-7
cdr3_aa: CASSTRGVSEQYF
cdr3_nt: TGTGCCAGCAGTACCCGAGGAGTAAGCGAGCAGTACTTC

clone_size: few
v_call: TRBV15
d_call: NA
j_call: TRBJ2-2
cdr3_aa: CATSRVRNTGELFF
cdr3_nt: TGTGCCACCAGCAGAGTCCGGAACACCGGTGAGCTGTTTTTT

clone_size: many
v_call: TRBV7-2
d_call: NA
j_call: TRBJ1-4
cdr3_aa: CASKRDWDEKLFF
cdr3_nt: TGTGCCAGCAAACGGGATTGGGATGAAAAACTGTTTTTT

clone_size: NA
v_call: TRBV2
d_call: NA
j_call: TRBJ1-2
cdr3_aa: CASSVPGETF
cdr3_nt: TGTGCCAGCAGTGTTCCCGGGGAAACCTTC

clone_size: many
v_call: TRBV27
d_call: NA
j_call: TRBJ2-5
cdr3_aa: CASSPEPGAAQETQYF
cdr3_nt: TGTGCCAGCAGTCCCGAGCCAGGAGCGGCCCAAGAGACCCAGTACTTC

clone_size: NA
v_call: TRBV6-2/TRBV6-3
d_call: TRBD1
j_call: TRBJ1-1
cdr3_aa: CASGDRAVNTEAFF
cdr3_nt: TGTGCCAGCGGGGACAGGGCCGTGAACACTGAAGCTTTCTTT

clone_size: many
v_call: TRBV7-9
d_call: NA
j_call: TRBJ2-5
cdr3_aa: CASSLAGYQETQYF
cdr3_nt: TGTGCCAGCAGCTTAGCAGGGTACCAAGAGACCCAGTACTTC

clone_size: NA
v_call: TRBV28
d_call: NA
j_call: TRBJ2-6
cdr3_aa: CASSPGHVSGANVLTF
cdr3_nt: TGTGCCAGCAGTCCCGGACACGTCTCTGGGGCCAACGTCCTGACTTTC

clone_size: few
v_call: TRBV10-3
d_call: TRBD1
j_call: TRBJ1-5
cdr3_aa: CAISESGTGLPQHF
cdr3_nt: TGTGCCATCAGTGAGTCAGGGACAGGGCTGCCCCAGCATTTT

clone_size: many
v_call: TRBV19
d_call: NA
j_call: TRBJ1-5
cdr3_aa: CASRGSNQPQHF
cdr3_nt: TGTGCCAGCCGTGGCAGCAATCAGCCCCAGCATTTT

clone_size: many
v_call: TRBV12-3/TRBV12-4
d_call: NA
j_call: TRBJ2-7
cdr3_aa: CASSRGTDYEQYF
cdr3_nt: TGTGCCAGCTCCCGGGGCACAGACTACGAGCAGTACTTC

clone_size: many
v_call: TRBV7-8
d_call: NA
j_call: TRBJ2-6
cdr3_aa: CASSLATLSGANVLTF
cdr3_nt: TGTGCCAGCAGCTTAGCGACGCTGTCTGGGGCCAACGTCCTGACTTTC

clone_size: few
v_call: TRBV11-2
d_call: NA
j_call: TRBJ1-2
cdr3_aa: CASSLSRVNYGYTF
cdr3_nt: TGTGCCAGCAGCTTAAGCAGAGTTAACTATGGCTACACCTTC

clone_size: few
v_call: TRBV19
d_call: NA
j_call: TRBJ1-5
cdr3_aa: CASSIREDQPQHF
cdr3_nt: TGTGCCAGTAGTATAAGGGAGGATCAGCCCCAGCATTTT

clone_size: few
v_call: TRBV20-1
d_call: NA
j_call: TRBJ2-5
cdr3_aa: CSGMGTTSGETQYF
cdr3_nt: TGCAGTGGAATGGGCACAACCTCCGGAGAGACCCAGTACTTC

clone_size: few
v_call: TRBV11-2
d_call: NA
j_call: TRBJ2-1
cdr3_aa: CASSLAPGTPPKEKREQFF
cdr3_nt: TGTGCCAGCAGCTTAGCCCCCGGAACACCACCTAAGGAGAAGCGGGAGCAGTTCTTC

clone_size: NA
v_call: TRBV6-1
d_call: TRBD1
j_call: TRBJ1-4
cdr3_aa: CASRQGSPNEKLFF
cdr3_nt: TGTGCCAGCCGACAGGGGAGTCCTAATGAAAAACTGTTTTTT

clone_size: NA
v_call: TRBV18
d_call: NA
j_call: TRBJ2-1
cdr3_aa: CASFPGGPVGEQFF
cdr3_nt: TGTGCCAGCTTCCCTGGAGGGCCGGTTGGTGAGCAGTTCTTC

clone_size: NA
v_call: TRBV25-1
d_call: NA
j_call: TRBJ2-2
cdr3_aa: CASSEGTPKTSTGELFF
cdr3_nt: TGTGCCAGCAGTGAAGGGACTCCTAAAACCAGCACCGGGGAGCTGTTTTTT

clone_size: few
v_call: TRBV5-4
d_call: TRBD1
j_call: TRBJ2-7
cdr3_aa: CASSLTGGNLEQYF
cdr3_nt: TGTGCCAGCAGCTTGACAGGGGGCAATCTCGAGCAGTACTTC

clone_size: NA
v_call: TRBV5-6
d_call: TRBD1
j_call: TRBJ2-1
cdr3_aa: CASSSAGQGYNEQFF
cdr3_nt: TGTGCCAGCAGCTCCGCCGGACAGGGCTACAATGAGCAGTTCTTC

clone_size: few
v_call: TRBV2
d_call: NA
j_call: TRBJ1-5
cdr3_aa: CASSVRQGNQPQHF
cdr3_nt: TGTGCCAGCAGTGTCAGGCAGGGAAATCAGCCCCAGCATTTT

clone_size: few
v_call: TRBV20-1
d_call: NA
j_call: TRBJ1-5
cdr3_aa: CSASRTNQPQHF
cdr3_nt: TGCAGTGCTAGTAGGACTAATCAGCCCCAGCATTTT